The clone carrying this T cell receptor beta chain has at least ten counts. Its target is unknown. These data are taken from a study of T cells after yellow fever vaccination. Regarding the study as a whole: Most clones from primary vaccination resurfaced after the booster (around 97% CD4, more than 75% CD8).

Making TCR cDNA involved 5'RACE template switching, which added UMIs and a universal primer site. TCRdb reprocessed the 5' RACE reads with MiXCR, giving one entry per CDR3 protein. The table records about 400,000 distinct CDR3 sequences, 6.2% of them present only once. The CDR3 runs 15 residues. CDR1 and CDR2 (germline): SQVTM, ANQGSEA. V shed 6 bases, J shed 0 bases, and the junction held 5 bases outside the gene matches. This receptor was taken from a young man who received the YFV17D yellow fever vaccine. This chain joins TRBV29-1 and TRBJ2-1; 10 nucleotides match TRBD1. The sequenced sample was PBMCs, obtained 5 days after the yellow fever booster vaccination. The CDR3 DNA follows: TGCAGCGTCGAGGGACAGGGGACCTCCTACAATGAGCAGTTCTTC. Its translation: CSVEGQGTSYNEQFF.